The TCR beta chain described here comes from a study of T cell responses to AZD1222 COVID-19 vaccine. General study findings and limits: Spike-specific TCR breadth rose after two AZD1222 doses, and depth rose as well.

Trimming cost V 1 base and J 0 bases, with 19 bases left between them. Germline-derived CDR1 and CDR2 are MDHEN and SYDVKM. The CDR3 runs to 20 residues. Clones were read by immunoSEQ multiplex PCR, and TCRdb kept only the in-frame ones, dropping some. The sample has more than 150,000 clones, under 95% seen once. A note on this clone: Its specificity is unknown.

The J gene is TRBJ1-6, the V gene TRBV28, with D uncertain. Specimen: peripheral blood, collected on day 0 of AZD1222 vaccination. The sequence was collected from an adult in good health. The CDR3 DNA reads TGTGCCAGCAGTTTATTCGCAGGAAGAGAGGAGGGCTCCTATAATTCACCCCTCCACTTT. It translates to CASSLFAGREEGSYNSPLHF.